This T cell receptor (beta chain) was captured in a study of naive and memory T cell subsets. V dropped 2 bases and J dropped 5 bases, with 10 bases sitting between them. The length of the CDR3 is 14 residues. Germline V gene sequence: CDR1 MNHEY, CDR2 SMNVEV (reference sequence). Sample treatment: skin biopsy from PPD injection site in Mantoux-positive individual. TCR cDNA received a 3' ligated oligonucleotide that carried a UMI. Unsorted total RNA, roughly 1 to 1000 ng, was DNase treated before reverse transcription. Amplification of ligated cDNA took four PCR rounds with SP2 and nested alpha and beta constant primers. Each CDR3 protein gets one entry after TCRdb re-called the UMI-ligation and nested PCR reads with MiXCR. The profile shows around 37,000 distinct CDR3 sequences, approximately 10% of them singletons.

The TCR comes from an adult in good health. This specimen consisted of skin, obtained from a tuberculin skin test site. The V and J genes are TRBV27 and TRBJ2-1, with D perhaps matching TRBD1 (5 bases). DNA for the CDR3: TGTGCCAGCAGTTTAAGGGGAACTCACAATGAGCAGTTCTTC. As protein: CASSLRGTHNEQFF.